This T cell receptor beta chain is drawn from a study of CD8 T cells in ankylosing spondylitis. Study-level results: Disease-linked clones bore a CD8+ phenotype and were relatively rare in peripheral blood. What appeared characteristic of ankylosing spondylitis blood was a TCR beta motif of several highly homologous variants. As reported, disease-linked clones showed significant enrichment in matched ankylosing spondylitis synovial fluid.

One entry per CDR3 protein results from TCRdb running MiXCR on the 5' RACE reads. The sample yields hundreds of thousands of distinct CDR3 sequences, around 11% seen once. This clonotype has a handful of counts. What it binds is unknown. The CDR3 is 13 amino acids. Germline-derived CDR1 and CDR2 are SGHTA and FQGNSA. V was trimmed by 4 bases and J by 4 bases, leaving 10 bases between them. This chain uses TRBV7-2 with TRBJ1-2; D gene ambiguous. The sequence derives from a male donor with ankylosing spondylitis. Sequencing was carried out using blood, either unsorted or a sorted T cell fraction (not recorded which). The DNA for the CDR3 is TGTGCCAGCAGCTCAGGACGCCGCTATGGCTACACCTTC. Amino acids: CASSSGRRYGYTF.